The 19 T cell receptor beta chains below come from one sample, sequenced in a study of OX40 agonist ivuxolimab in advanced cancers. Profiling relied on immunoSEQ multiplex PCR, and the TCRdb table lists in-frame clones only, not all of them. The table lists 65,000 to 85,000 clones, approximately 86% of them singletons. The sequences come from CD4+ or CD8+ T cells sorted from blood, collected in a trial of the OX40 agonist ivuxolimab. The origin of the receptors is an adult with an advanced solid tumor such as melanoma, head and neck, liver or kidney cancer.

The rearrangement joins TRBV19 to TRBJ2-5, with 10 bases matching TRBD1. CDR1 LNHDA and CDR2 SQIVND come from the germline V gene (reference sequence). After removal of 0 bases from V and 10 bases from J, the junction contained 8 bases not matched to a gene. The CDR3 runs 15 residues. The CDR3 sequence: CASSIDRRTGGSQYF. The CDR3 DNA reads TGTGCCAGTAGTATAGATCGAAGGACAGGGGGGAGCCAGTACTTC. The whole variable domain, remainder taken from reference TRBV19 and TRBJ2-5, is DGGITQSPKYLFRKEGQNVTLSCEQNLNHDAMYWYRQDPGQGLRLIYYSQIVNDFQKGDIAEGYSVSREKKESFPLTVTSAQKNPTAFYLCASSIDRRTGGSQYFGPGTRLLVL.

Turning to this clone: The same CDR3 can be traced to other DNA sequences in this sample. The chain links TRBV6-1 to TRBJ2-3; TRBD1 aligns across 9 bases. This CDR3 is 14 amino acids long. The V segment lost 7 bases and the J segment 3 bases; nucleotides outside the gene matches: 5. The germline gives CDR1 MNHNS, CDR2 SASEGT. The CDR3 nucleotides read TGTGCCAGCATGGACAGGGGAAGGACAGATACGCAGTATTTT. This sequence encodes CASMDRGRTDTQYF.

The rearrangement links TRBV19 to TRBJ1-1; D remains ambiguous. V lost 5 bases to trimming and J lost 4 bases, with 11 bases between them. Germline CDR1 and CDR2: LNHDA and SQIVND (reference sequence). The CDR3 contains 13 residues. The CDR3 spells CASSFSLGTEAFF. CDR3 DNA sequence: TGTGCCAGTAGTTTCAGTCTGGGCACTGAAGCTTTCTTT.

This rearrangement joins TRBV10-2 to TRBJ2-2, with TRBD2 matching over 8 bases. V gave up 5 bases and J gave up 4 bases; unmatched junction bases: 3. This CDR3 is built from 14 residues. Germline CDR1 is WSHSY and CDR2 is SAAADI. CDR3 DNA sequence: TGCGCCAGCAGTCGCGGGGGGATCACCGGGGAGCTGTTTTTT. This encodes CASSRGGITGELFF.

The rearrangement uses TRBV19 and TRBJ2-5; TRBD1 aligns across 7 bases. CDR3 length: 14 residues. Trimming took 4 bases from V and 1 from J; bases not matched to a gene: 3. Germline lookup yields CDR1 LNHDA and CDR2 SQIVND (reference sequence). The CDR3 nucleotides are TGTGCCAGTAGTACGCGACAGGGCCAAGAGACCCAGTACTTC. Its protein product is CASSTRQGQETQYF.

Written as DNA, the CDR3 is TGTGCCAGCAGTGAGTTGGATAGCAATCAGCCCCAGCATTTT. Protein product: CASSELDSNQPQHF. The chain uses TRBV6-1 and TRBJ1-5, with D uncertain. V was pared by 3 bases and J by 0 bases, with 6 bases between. This CDR3 region has 14 residues. The germline V gene encodes CDR1 MNHNS and CDR2 SASEGT.

The chain recombines TRBV4-2 with TRBJ2-3; 8 bases match TRBD1. Trimming removed 3 bases from V and 6 bases from J; junction bases left unmatched: 2. CDR3 length: 13 residues. Germline CDR1 is LGHNA and CDR2 is YNFKEQ. The CDR3 sequence: CASSQDRDDTQYF. DNA for the CDR3: TGTGCCAGCAGCCAGGACAGGGACGATACGCAGTATTTT.

This rearrangement joins TRBV10-3 to TRBJ1-1; D perhaps matches TRBD1 (5 bases). Trimming shortened V by 6 bases and J by 3 bases, and 14 bases separated the two germline ends. Germline V gene sequence: CDR1 ENHRY, CDR2 SYGVKD. This CDR3 spans 14 amino acids. The CDR3 bases are TGTGCCATCAGAACCAGGGATGGGGACACTGAAGCTTTCTTT. Translated, it gives CAIRTRDGDTEAFF.

The rearrangement links TRBV5-5 to TRBJ2-5, with 9 bases matching TRBD1. Germline V CDR1 and CDR2: SGHKS, YYEKEE (reference sequence). V gave up 5 bases and J gave up 4 bases; unmatched junction bases: 3. CDR3 length: 13 residues. The CDR3 DNA is TGTGCCAGCAGACGGGGACAGGGAGAGACCCAGTACTTC. Its translation is CASRRGQGETQYF.

The rearrangement links TRBV11-1 to TRBJ1-5, with D tentatively TRBD1 (6 bases). In germline, CDR1 is SGHAT, CDR2 FQDESV (reference sequence). The CDR3 has 15 amino acids. V was cut by 1 base and J by 4 bases, with 11 bases left in between. The CDR3 DNA follows: TGTGCCAGCAGCTTAGTCAGGGGAGGGAATCAGCCCCAGCATTTT. As protein: CASSLVRGGNQPQHF.

About this clone: The identical CDR3 is also encoded by other nucleotide sequences in the sample. The chain uses TRBV6-5 and TRBJ2-7; TRBD1 might be the D (6 bases). The germline V and J ends were trimmed by 6 bases and 7 bases, with 13 bases remaining between them. This CDR3 region has 12 residues. Germline values: CDR1 MNHEY, CDR2 SVGAGI. The CDR3: CASRSTGSEQYF. The DNA of the CDR3 is TGTGCCAGCAGGTCCACAGGGTCAGAGCAGTACTTC.

The rearrangement joins TRBV14 to TRBJ2-1; 9 bases line up with TRBD2. The CDR3 length is 16 residues. Germline assignment: CDR1 SGHDN and CDR2 FVKESK. V lost 7 bases, J lost 2 bases, and 9 bases stayed unmatched. DNA for the CDR3: TGTGCCAGCACCTCTACCGGGACTAGCACCTACAATGAGCAGTTCTTC. Amino acids: CASTSTGTSTYNEQFF.

The genes are TRBV6-1 and TRBJ1-2; 7 positions agree with TRBD1. V lost 5 bases and J lost 8; bases outside the gene matches: 8. The CDR3 has 13 residues. Germline lookup yields CDR1 MNHNS and CDR2 SASEGT. The CDR3 DNA is TGTGCCAGCAGTAGAGAGGGGGCGCTGGGCTACACCTTC. It yields the protein CASSREGALGYTF.

The V and J genes are TRBV5-5 and TRBJ1-1, with D unclear. V was trimmed by 4 bases and J by 4 bases, leaving 5 bases between them. Germline V gene lookup returns CDR1 SGHKS and CDR2 YYEKEE (reference sequence). CDR3 size: 11 residues. CDR3 sequence: CASSRGTEAFF. In DNA form, the CDR3 reads TGTGCCAGCAGCCGGGGCACTGAAGCTTTCTTT.

This clone was seen once. The chain carries TRBV2 and TRBJ2-5; 7 positions agree with TRBD2. In germline, CDR1 is SNHLY, CDR2 FYNNEI. This CDR3 is built from 13 residues. Trimming took 2 bases from V and 7 from J; bases not matched to a gene: 4. CDR3 bases: TGTGCCAGCAGTGAAAGTGGGAGGGTGACCCAGTACTTC. It is translated as CASSESGRVTQYF.

This clone was detected a few times. The chain joins TRBV9 to TRBJ2-7, with a weak D call TRBD1 (6 bases). The CDR3 spans 14 residues. Germline lookup yields CDR1 SGDLS and CDR2 YYNGEE. Trimming shortened V by 4 bases and J by 3 bases, and 14 bases separated the two germline ends. CDR3 sequence reads: CASSPQGQVYEQYF. For the CDR3, the DNA is TGTGCCAGCAGCCCCCAGGGGCAAGTCTACGAGCAGTACTTC.

This clone was detected only once. The gene calls are TRBV10-3 and TRBJ1-1; weak D call: TRBD1 (6 bases). This CDR3 is built from 14 residues. Germline V gene sequence: CDR1 ENHRY, CDR2 SYGVKD. V gave up 3 bases and J gave up 7 bases, with 15 bases separating them. CDR3 DNA: TGTGCCATCAGTGATAGGGAAGGGGGTTTTGAAGCTTTCTTT. It yields the protein CAISDREGGFEAFF.

The gene calls are TRBV2 and TRBJ2-2; the match to TRBD2 covers 7 bases. The V and J ends lost 7 bases and 1 base, in that order; junction bases with no gene match: 3. The CDR3 has 14 amino acids. The germline gives CDR1 SNHLY, CDR2 FYNNEI. CDR3 in DNA: TGTGCCAGCAAGGGGAGGGAGAACACCGGGGAGCTGTTTTTT. It is translated as CASKGRENTGELFF.

The chain links TRBV2 to TRBJ2-5; D is unclear. Per germline, CDR1 SNHLY and CDR2 FYNNEI. This CDR3 comprises 12 residues. V shed 4 bases and J shed 5 bases, with 8 bases lying between them. In DNA, the CDR3 is TGTGCCAGCAGTGGTTTCTCCGAGACCCAGTACTTC. This translates into CASSGFSETQYF.